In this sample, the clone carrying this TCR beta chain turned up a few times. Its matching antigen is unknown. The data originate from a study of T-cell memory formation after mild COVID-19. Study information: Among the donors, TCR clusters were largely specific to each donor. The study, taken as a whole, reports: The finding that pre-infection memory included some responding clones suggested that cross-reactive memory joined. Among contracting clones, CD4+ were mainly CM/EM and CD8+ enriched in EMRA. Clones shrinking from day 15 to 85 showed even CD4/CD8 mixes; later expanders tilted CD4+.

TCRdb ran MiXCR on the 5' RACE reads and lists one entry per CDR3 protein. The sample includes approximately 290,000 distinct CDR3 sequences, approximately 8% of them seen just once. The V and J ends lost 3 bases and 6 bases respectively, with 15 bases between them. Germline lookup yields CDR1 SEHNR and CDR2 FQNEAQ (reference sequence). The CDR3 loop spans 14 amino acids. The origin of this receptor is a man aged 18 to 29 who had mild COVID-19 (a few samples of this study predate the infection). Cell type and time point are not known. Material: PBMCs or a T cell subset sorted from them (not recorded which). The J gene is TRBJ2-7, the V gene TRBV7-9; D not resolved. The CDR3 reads CASSFNSFSGEQYV. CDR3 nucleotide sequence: TGTGCCAGCAGCTTTAATAGCTTCAGTGGCGAGCAGTACGTC.